These T cell receptor beta chains were read from a single sample in a study of blood T cell repertoires in COVID-19. Method: immunoSEQ multiplex PCR; TCRdb's copy keeps in-frame clones and lacks some. The top ten clones hold roughly 4% of a sample with 75,000 or so clones, around 84% of them seen once. The sample comprised peripheral blood. These receptor sequences come from a man aged 50 to 59 with acute or convalescent COVID-19. Each CDR3 is given with its conserved first and last residue. The order of the fields is D gene, V gene, clone size, J gene, CDR3 protein, CDR3 DNA. The D gene is left open where the match is weak. A row's size may be missing; if present it is once, few, many or a size class.

.	TRBV25-1	.	TRBJ1-2	CASGLGFGSGYTF	TGTGCCAGCGGACTGGGATTTGGGAGTGGCTACACCTTC
TRBD1	TRBV4-3	few	TRBJ1-3	CASSQDRTGSGNTIYF	TGCGCCAGCAGCCAAGATCGGACAGGCTCTGGAAACACCATATATTTT
TRBD2	TRBV4-1	.	TRBJ2-1	CASSQDLRLLAGDGLEQFF	TGCGCCAGCAGCCAAGACTTACGGCTACTAGCGGGAGATGGTCTTGAGCAGTTCTTC
.	TRBV11-3	.	TRBJ1-2	CASSLDEAFGTF	TGTGCCAGCAGCTTAGATGAAGCTTTTGGCACCTTC
.	TRBV12-3/TRBV12-4	.	TRBJ2-3	CASSPIETDTQYF	TGTGCCAGCAGTCCCATAGAAACAGATACGCAGTATTTT
TRBD1	TRBV29-1	.	TRBJ2-1	CSARTGQVDEQFF	TGCAGCGCCCGGACAGGGCAGGTGGATGAGCAGTTCTTC
TRBD2	TRBV7-9	.	TRBJ2-1	CASSPGTSGRKSGNEQFF	TGTGCCAGCAGCCCCGGGACTAGCGGGAGAAAGTCGGGCAATGAGCAGTTCTTC
.	TRBV18	.	TRBJ1-4	CASSLLTGSSEKLFF	TGTGCCAGCTCTCTACTGACAGGAAGTTCTGAAAAACTGTTTTTT
TRBD1	TRBV7-2	.	TRBJ1-1	CASSFKTTGQNLEAFF	TGTGCCAGCAGCTTTAAAACTACGGGACAGAACCTTGAAGCTTTCTTT
.	TRBV5-6	.	TRBJ1-5	CASSLGQSNQPQHF	TGTGCCAGCAGCCTGGGACAAAGCAATCAGCCCCAGCATTTT
TRBD1	TRBV14	.	TRBJ2-7	CASSQGPSGTASSYEQYF	TGTGCCAGCAGCCAGGGGCCGTCCGGGACAGCCAGCTCCTACGAGCAGTACTTC
TRBD1	TRBV27	once	TRBJ1-4	CASSFFGGGQGGTNEKLFF	TGTGCCAGCAGTTTCTTCGGAGGGGGACAGGGCGGAACTAATGAAAAACTGTTTTTT
TRBD1	TRBV6-2/TRBV6-3	once	TRBJ2-5	CASSYMGQGVKTQYF	TGTGCCAGCAGTTACATGGGACAGGGGGTGAAGACCCAGTACTTC
.	TRBV12-3/TRBV12-4	many	TRBJ1-1	CASSFKGDTEAFF	TGTGCCAGCAGTTTTAAAGGGGACACTGAAGCTTTCTTT
.	TRBV3-1/TRBV3-2	.	TRBJ1-2	CASSQGGESATTF	TGTGCCAGCAGCCAAGGTGGGGAGTCAGCCACGACCTTC
TRBD2	TRBV24-1	.	TRBJ2-3	CATSDLLAASTDTQYF	TGTGCCACCAGTGATTTGCTAGCGGCTAGCACAGATACGCAGTATTTT
TRBD2	TRBV19	.	TRBJ2-2	CASSIVGLGLAGGSSTGELFF	TGTGCCAGTAGTATAGTTGGTTTGGGACTAGCGGGGGGGTCCTCGACCGGGGAGCTGTTTTTT
.	TRBV12-5	.	TRBJ2-7	CASGFGESYEQYF	TGTGCTAGTGGTTTCGGGGAGTCCTACGAGCAGTACTTC
.	TRBV29-1	.	TRBJ1-1	CSATGQVNTEAFF	TGCAGCGCCACTGGGCAGGTGAACACTGAAGCTTTCTTT
TRBD1	TRBV7-6	.	TRBJ2-7	CASSSPLGQGSYEQYF	TGTGCCAGCAGCTCACCTTTGGGACAGGGTTCCTACGAGCAGTACTTC
.	TRBV19	.	TRBJ1-5	CASSKVRQGTIDQPQHF	TGTGCCAGTAGTAAGGTCCGCCAGGGTACCATCGATCAGCCCCAGCATTTT
.	TRBV20-1	.	TRBJ2-7	CSASRGISYEQYF	TGCAGTGCTAGTCGGGGGATCTCCTACGAGCAGTACTTC
TRBD1	TRBV28	.	TRBJ1-1	CASSFGTGGTEAFF	TGTGCCAGCAGTTTTGGGACAGGGGGGACTGAAGCTTTCTTT
.	TRBV28	.	TRBJ1-5	CASSLRQINQPQHF	TGTGCCAGCAGTTTACGACAGATCAATCAGCCCCAGCATTTT
.	TRBV11-3	once	TRBJ2-1	CASSLVGGGDNEQFF	TGTGCCAGCAGCTTAGTAGGGGGGGGTGACAATGAGCAGTTCTTC
TRBD1	TRBV28	.	TRBJ1-5	CASSYRGNQPQHF	TGTGCCAGCAGTTACAGGGGTAATCAGCCCCAGCATTTT